This T cell receptor beta chain is from a study of shared clonotypes between healthy human individuals. Whole-study results and caveats: Generally, naive subsets came out with larger estimated richness than memory subsets.

Trimming took 8 bases from V and 2 from J; bases not matched to a gene: 2. The CDR3 is made up of 14 amino acids. The germline gives CDR1 SNHLY, CDR2 FYNNEI. Only in-frame clones appear in the TCRdb table, and some are missing; sequencing was by immunoSEQ multiplex PCR. The sample records hundreds of thousands of clones, approximately 96% being singletons. Remarks on this clone: Its matching antigen is unknown.

Sequencing was carried out using memory CD8+ T cells sorted from blood. Subset described: CD45RO+ cells pooled with CCR7-negative TemRA cells. This TCR was recovered from a man aged 25-45 years in good health. The chain employs TRBV2 and TRBJ2-1, with TRBD2 identical over 11 bases. Written as DNA, the CDR3 is TGTGCCAGCCCGGGACTAGCGGCCTACAATGAGCAGTTCTTC. As protein: CASPGLAAYNEQFF.